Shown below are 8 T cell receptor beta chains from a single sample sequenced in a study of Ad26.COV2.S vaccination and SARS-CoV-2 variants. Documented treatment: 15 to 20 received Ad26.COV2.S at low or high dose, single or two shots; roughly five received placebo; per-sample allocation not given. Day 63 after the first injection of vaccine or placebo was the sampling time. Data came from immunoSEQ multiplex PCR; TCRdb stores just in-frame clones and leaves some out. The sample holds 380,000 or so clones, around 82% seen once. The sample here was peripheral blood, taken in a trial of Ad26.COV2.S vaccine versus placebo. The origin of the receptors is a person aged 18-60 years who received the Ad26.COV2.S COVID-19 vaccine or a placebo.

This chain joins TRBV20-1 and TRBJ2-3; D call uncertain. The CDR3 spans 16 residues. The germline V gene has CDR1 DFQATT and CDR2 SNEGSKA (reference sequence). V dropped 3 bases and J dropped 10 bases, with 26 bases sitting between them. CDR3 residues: CSASKSSDFPTKPQYF. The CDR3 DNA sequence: TGCAGTGCTAGTAAATCCTCAGACTTCCCTACGAAGCCGCAGTATTTT.

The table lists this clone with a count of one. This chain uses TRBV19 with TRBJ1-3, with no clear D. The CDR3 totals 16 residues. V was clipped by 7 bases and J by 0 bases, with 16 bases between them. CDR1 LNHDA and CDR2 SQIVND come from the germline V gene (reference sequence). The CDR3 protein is CASTIARGSSGNTIYF. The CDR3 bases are TGTGCCAGTACCATCGCCCGGGGTAGCTCTGGAAACACCATATATTTT.

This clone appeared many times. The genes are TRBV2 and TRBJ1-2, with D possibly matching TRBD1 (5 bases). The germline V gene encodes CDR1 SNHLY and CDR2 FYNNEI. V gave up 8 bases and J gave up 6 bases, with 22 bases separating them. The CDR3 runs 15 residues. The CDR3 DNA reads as TGTGCCAGCGGGGGGACGGGGGGAGCGCCCAATGGCTACACCTTC. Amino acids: CASGGTGGAPNGYTF. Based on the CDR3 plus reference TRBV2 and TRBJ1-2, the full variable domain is EPEVTQTPSHQVTQMGQEVILRCVPISNHLYFYWYRQILGQKVEFLVSFYNNEISEKSEIFDDQFSVERPDGSNFTLKIRSTKLEDSAMYFCASGGTGGAPNGYTFGSGTRLTVV.

The CDR3 protein is CASSPGIWAQEAFF. The CDR3 nucleotides read TGTGCCAGCAGTCCAGGGATATGGGCTCAGGAAGCTTTCTTT. This chain uses TRBV27 with TRBJ1-1, with D possibly TRBD1 on 5 matching bases. Between the trimmed V and J ends, which lost 5 bases and 8 bases, there was a span of 18 bases. Germline V gene lookup returns CDR1 MNHEY and CDR2 SMNVEV (reference sequence). The CDR3 runs 14 residues.

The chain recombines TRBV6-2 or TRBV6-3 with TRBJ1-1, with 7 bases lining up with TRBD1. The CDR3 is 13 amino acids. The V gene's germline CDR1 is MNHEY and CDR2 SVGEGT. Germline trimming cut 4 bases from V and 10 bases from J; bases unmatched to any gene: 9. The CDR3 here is CASSLTGLLGAFF. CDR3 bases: TGTGCCAGCAGTTTGACAGGGTTATTAGGAGCTTTCTTT.

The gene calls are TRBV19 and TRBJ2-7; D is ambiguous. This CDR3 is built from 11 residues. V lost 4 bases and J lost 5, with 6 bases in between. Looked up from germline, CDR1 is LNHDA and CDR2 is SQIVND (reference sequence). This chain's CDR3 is CASSSWDEQYF. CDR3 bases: TGTGCCAGTAGTAGTTGGGACGAGCAGTACTTC.

The CDR3 spells CASTELGRAEQYF. The CDR3 nucleotides read TGTGCCAGCACCGAACTAGGAAGGGCTGAGCAGTACTTC. The chain links TRBV6-5 to TRBJ2-7, with a tentative D call TRBD2 (5 bases). Trimming removed 7 bases at V and 7 bases at J, with 17 bases between. The germline gives CDR1 MNHEY, CDR2 SVGAGI. The CDR3 spans 13 residues.

The CDR3 sequence is CASSTGQHSGANVLTF. The CDR3, as DNA: TGTGCCAGTAGTACGGGACAGCACTCTGGGGCCAACGTCCTGACTTTC. This chain connects TRBV19 to TRBJ2-6; 7 nucleotides line up with TRBD1. CDR3 length equals 16 residues. Per germline, CDR1 LNHDA and CDR2 SQIVND (reference sequence). With 4 bases clipped from V and 0 bases from J, the junction kept 3 bases outside the gene matches.